The entry below gives a single T cell receptor beta chain sequence along with its context. This sample was taken from a study of blood T cell repertoires in COVID-19. Study context: Samples of COVID-19 (acute and convalescent) were obtained from the United States, Italy and Spain. T cells, B-cell-depleted T cells, or PBMCs provided the cDNA or gDNA that served as material.

Enrolled through a virtual design, the participants were between about 18 and 100 years of age and came from 24 US areas. Cohort assignment relied on participant-reported clinical history. Using immunoSEQ multiplex PCR, the repertoire was profiled, and TCRdb retains in-frame clones only, with some absent. The data contain 310,000 or so clones, roughly 90% of them singletons. This CDR3 region has 16 residues. The V gene's germline CDR1 is LNHDA and CDR2 SQIVND (reference sequence). Trimming cost V 7 bases and J 3 bases; bases outside gene matches: 10. This chain joins TRBV19 and TRBJ2-2; TRBD1 agrees at 8 bases. The receptor was isolated from a woman in her late teens or twenties who had recovered from COVID-19. Sequencing input: PBMCs or T cells enriched from blood (not recorded which). CDR3 sequence (DNA): TGTGCCAGTACTTCAGGGGGCATAGGGCACACCGGGGAGCTGTTTTTT. Its translation is CASTSGGIGHTGELFF.